This T cell receptor (beta chain) was profiled in a study of OX40 agonist ivuxolimab in advanced cancers. On the study more broadly: At doses from 0.01 to 10 mg/kg, patients were given intravenous ivuxolimab every 2 weeks. There were three patients with partial responses, one having hepatocellular carcinoma and two cutaneous melanoma.

The junction had 13 bases not matched to a gene; V was cut back by 5 bases and J by 9 bases. This CDR3 contains 15 residues. Germline-derived CDR1 and CDR2 are SGHNT and YYREEE (reference sequence). Repertoires were generated with immunoSEQ multiplex PCR, while TCRdb's copy carries only in-frame clones and drops some. This sample has 79,000 or so clones, with 85% found just once. Points on this clone: The antigen remains undetermined.

Study-wide results and caveats: Clonal expansion in partial responders at 0.1-3.0 mg/kg ranked among the lowest. Average numbers of expanded clones were greater in CD8+ T cells than in CD4+.

This clonotype was sampled from an adult with an advanced solid tumor such as melanoma, head and neck, liver or kidney cancer. The rearrangement links TRBV5-4 to TRBJ2-1; 8 bases are a match to TRBD2. The sample in question was CD4+ or CD8+ T cells sorted from blood, obtained in a trial of the OX40 agonist ivuxolimab. The CDR3 spells CASREVVAGWGEQFF. The CDR3 DNA reads as TGTGCCAGCAGAGAGGTGGTAGCGGGGTGGGGTGAGCAGTTCTTC.